The T cell receptor (beta chain) described here comes from a study of T cell responses to AZD1222 COVID-19 vaccine. TCRdb's table, derived via immunoSEQ multiplex PCR, lists solely in-frame clones and lacks some. This table has about 75,000 clones, more than 70% appearing once. Whole-study findings and limits: Sampled repertoires all dated from after the peak T cell response. Breadth and depth of Spike-specific TCRs rose after two AZD1222 doses. Females outnumbered males among donors, who were mostly white British; clonal diversity was possibly underestimated. Among spike-specific TCRs, nearly half reportedly target unmutated variant regions.

The V gene's germline CDR1 is LGHNA and CDR2 YNFKEQ. J gave up 1 base and V 4 bases, and 7 bases lay outside the gene matches. This CDR3 has 15 residues. To note about this clone: The antigen is undetermined.

The receptor was isolated from an adult who received the MenACWY meningococcal vaccine as a control. Here the sequenced sample was peripheral blood, taken 28 days after the second dose of the MenACWY control vaccine. This chain links TRBV4-2 with TRBJ2-7; 7 bases match TRBD1. The CDR3 DNA follows: TGTGCCAGCAGCCCACGAGGGGGCAGTTCCTACGAGCAGTACTTC. Translation: CASSPRGGSSYEQYF.